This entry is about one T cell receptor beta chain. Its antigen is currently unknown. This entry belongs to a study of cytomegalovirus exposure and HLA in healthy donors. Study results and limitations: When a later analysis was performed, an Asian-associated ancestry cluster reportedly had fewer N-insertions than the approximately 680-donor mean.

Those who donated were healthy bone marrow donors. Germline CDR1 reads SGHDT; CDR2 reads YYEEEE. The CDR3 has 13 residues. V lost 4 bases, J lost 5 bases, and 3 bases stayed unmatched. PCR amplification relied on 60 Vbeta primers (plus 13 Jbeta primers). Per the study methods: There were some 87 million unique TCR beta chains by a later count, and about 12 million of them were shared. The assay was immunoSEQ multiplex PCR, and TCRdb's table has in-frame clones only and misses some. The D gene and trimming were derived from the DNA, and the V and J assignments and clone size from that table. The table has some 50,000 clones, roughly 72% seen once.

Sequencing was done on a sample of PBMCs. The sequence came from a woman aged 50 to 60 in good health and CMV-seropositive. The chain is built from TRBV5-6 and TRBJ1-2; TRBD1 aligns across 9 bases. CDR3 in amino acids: CASSQDRGYGYTF. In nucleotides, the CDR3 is TGTGCCAGCAGCCAGGACAGGGGATATGGCTACACCTTC.